The following is a T cell receptor beta chain sequence with its context. The CDR3 has 14 residues. CDR1 and CDR2 from the germline V gene are SGHTA and FQGTGA. Trimming cost V 5 bases and J 1 base, with 10 bases left between them. The sample comes from a study of cytomegalovirus exposure and HLA in healthy donors. Healthy donors of bone marrow made up the group. The PCR used 60 Vbeta and 13 Jbeta primers. Profiled with immunoSEQ multiplex PCR; TCRdb holds only in-frame clones, not every one. The sample includes 130,000 or so clones. The rearrangement joins TRBV7-3 to TRBJ2-3, with no clear D. The receptor's source is a woman between 18 and 29 years old in good health and CMV-seronegative. Material for sequencing was PBMCs. The CDR3 region is CASSPQSGTDTQYF. Written as DNA, the CDR3 is TGTGCCAGCAGCCCACAGTCCGGCACAGATACGCAGTATTTT.